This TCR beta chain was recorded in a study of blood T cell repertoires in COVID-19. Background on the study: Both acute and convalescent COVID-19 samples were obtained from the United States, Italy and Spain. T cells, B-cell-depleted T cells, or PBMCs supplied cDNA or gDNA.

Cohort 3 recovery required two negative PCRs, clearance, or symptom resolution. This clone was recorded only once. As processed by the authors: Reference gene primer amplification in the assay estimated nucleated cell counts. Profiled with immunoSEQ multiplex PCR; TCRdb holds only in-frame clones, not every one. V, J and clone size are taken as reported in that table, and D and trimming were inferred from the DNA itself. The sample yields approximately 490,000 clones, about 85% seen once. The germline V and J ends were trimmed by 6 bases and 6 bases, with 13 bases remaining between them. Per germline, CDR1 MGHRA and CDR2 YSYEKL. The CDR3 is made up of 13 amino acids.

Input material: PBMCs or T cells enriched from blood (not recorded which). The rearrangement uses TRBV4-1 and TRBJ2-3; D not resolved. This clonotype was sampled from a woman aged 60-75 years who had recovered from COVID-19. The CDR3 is CASRRMAADTQYF. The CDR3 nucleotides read TGCGCCAGCAGACGGATGGCGGCCGATACGCAGTATTTT.